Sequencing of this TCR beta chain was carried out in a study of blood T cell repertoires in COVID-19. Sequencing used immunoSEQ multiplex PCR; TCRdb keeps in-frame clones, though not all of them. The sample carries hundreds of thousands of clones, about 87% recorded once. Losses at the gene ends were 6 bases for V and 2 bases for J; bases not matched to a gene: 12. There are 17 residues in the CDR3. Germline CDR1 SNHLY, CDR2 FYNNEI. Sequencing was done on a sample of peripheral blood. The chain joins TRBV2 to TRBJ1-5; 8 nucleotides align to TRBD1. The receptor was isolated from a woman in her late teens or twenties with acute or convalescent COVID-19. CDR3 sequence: CASRTEQGGRGNQPQHF. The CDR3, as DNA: TGTGCCAGCAGAACCGAACAGGGGGGAAGGGGCAATCAGCCCCAGCATTTT.